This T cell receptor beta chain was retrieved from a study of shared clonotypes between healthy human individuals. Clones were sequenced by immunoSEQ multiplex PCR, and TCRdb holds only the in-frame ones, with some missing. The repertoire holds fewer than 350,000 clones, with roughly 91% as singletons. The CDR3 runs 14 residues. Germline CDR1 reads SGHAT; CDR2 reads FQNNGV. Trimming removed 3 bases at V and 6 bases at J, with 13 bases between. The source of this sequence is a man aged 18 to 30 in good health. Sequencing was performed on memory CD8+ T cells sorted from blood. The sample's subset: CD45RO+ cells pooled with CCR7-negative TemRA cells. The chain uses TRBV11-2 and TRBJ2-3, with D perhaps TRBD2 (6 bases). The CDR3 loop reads CASSLGREMDTQYF. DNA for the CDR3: TGTGCCAGCAGCTTGGGACGGGAGATGGATACGCAGTATTTT.